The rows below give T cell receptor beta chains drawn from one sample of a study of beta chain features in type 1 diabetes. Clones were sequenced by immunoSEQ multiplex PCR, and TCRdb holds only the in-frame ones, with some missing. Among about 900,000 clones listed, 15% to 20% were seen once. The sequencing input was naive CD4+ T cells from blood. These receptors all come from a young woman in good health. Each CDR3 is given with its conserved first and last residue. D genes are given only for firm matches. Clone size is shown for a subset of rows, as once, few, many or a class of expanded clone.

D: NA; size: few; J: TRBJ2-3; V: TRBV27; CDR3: CASKSSTDTQYF; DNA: TGTGCCAGCAAATCTAGCACAGATACGCAGTATTTT
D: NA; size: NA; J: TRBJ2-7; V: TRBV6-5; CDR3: CASSLLTSPAGEQYF; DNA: TGTGCCAGCAGTCTACTGACCTCGCCCGCGGGGGAGCAGTACTTC
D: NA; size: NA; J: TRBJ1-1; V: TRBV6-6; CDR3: CATVFRALNTEAFF; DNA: TGTGCCACTGTCTTCAGGGCCTTGAACACTGAAGCTTTCTTT
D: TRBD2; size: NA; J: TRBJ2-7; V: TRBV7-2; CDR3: CASSLLAGAYYEQYF; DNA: TGTGCCAGCAGCTTACTAGCGGGGGCTTACTACGAGCAGTACTTC
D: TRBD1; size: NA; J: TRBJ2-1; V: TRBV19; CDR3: CASSIIGTGGGGSDEQFF; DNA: TGTGCCAGTAGTATTATTGGGACAGGGGGCGGCGGGAGCGATGAGCAGTTCTTC
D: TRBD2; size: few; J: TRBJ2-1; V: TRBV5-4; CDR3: CASSLGIGREYNEQFF; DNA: TGTGCCAGCAGCTTAGGGATCGGGAGGGAATACAATGAGCAGTTCTTC
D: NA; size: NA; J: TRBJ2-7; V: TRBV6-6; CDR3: CASRPHRVSSDEQYF; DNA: TGTGCCAGCAGGCCCCACAGGGTATCGTCGGACGAGCAGTACTTC
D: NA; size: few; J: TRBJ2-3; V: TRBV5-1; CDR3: CASSLEGRAGTDTQYF; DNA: TGCGCCAGCAGCTTGGAGGGCAGGGCTGGCACAGATACGCAGTATTTT
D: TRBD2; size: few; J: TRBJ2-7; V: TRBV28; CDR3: CASRAGGQTYEQYF; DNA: TGTGCCAGCAGAGCGGGAGGGCAAACCTACGAGCAGTACTTC
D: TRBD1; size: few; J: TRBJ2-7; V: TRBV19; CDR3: CASSIARATGIYEQYF; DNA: TGTGCCAGTAGTATAGCCCGCGCGACAGGGATCTACGAGCAGTACTTC